These 24 T cell receptor beta chains share one sample of origin, sequenced in a study of cytotoxic CD8 clonotypes in ibrutinib-treated CLL. Measured with immunoSEQ multiplex PCR; TCRdb has only the in-frame clones, and not every one. The data show about 76,000 clones, roughly 80% seen once. The source material was PBMCs, sampled after 24 months of ibrutinib treatment. These receptors all come from a human donor with chronic lymphocytic leukemia.

The chain joins TRBV27 to TRBJ2-6, with D perhaps matching TRBD1 (6 bases). The CDR3 contains 17 residues. Per germline, CDR1 MNHEY and CDR2 SMNVEV (reference sequence). Trimming cost V 7 bases and J 0 bases, with 16 bases left between them. The CDR3 loop reads CASTRTASSSGANVLTF. The CDR3 bases are TGTGCCAGCACCCGGACAGCTTCCAGCTCTGGGGCCAACGTCCTGACTTTC.

The chain has TRBV28 and TRBJ1-2; D might be TRBD1 (5 bases). The V and J ends lost 4 bases and 8 bases respectively, with 14 bases between them. Germline V gene lookup returns CDR1 MDHEN and CDR2 SYDVKM. This CDR3 region has 13 residues. The CDR3 loop is CASSSGHLAGYTF. Written as DNA, the CDR3 is TGTGCCAGCAGTTCCGGACACCTCGCGGGCTACACCTTC.

As DNA, the CDR3 is TGTGCCTGGAGTGGGACTGCTGAAGCTTTCTTT. Translated, it gives CAWSGTAEAFF. The V gene is TRBV30, the J gene TRBJ1-1, with D unresolved. The ends were cut back, 1 base at V and 6 bases at J, with 6 bases in the middle. The CDR3 extends over 11 amino acids. CDR1 and CDR2 from the germline V gene are GTSNPN and SVGIG (reference sequence).

The chain is built from TRBV4-1 and TRBJ2-7, with D perhaps matching TRBD1 (5 bases). This CDR3 contains 17 residues. CDR1 is MGHRA and CDR2 is YSYEKL in the germline V gene. Trimming took 0 bases from V and 4 from J, leaving 19 bases between them. CDR3 region: CASSQDQARQWGYEQYF. The CDR3 nucleotides are TGCGCCAGCAGCCAAGATCAAGCGAGACAGTGGGGATACGAGCAGTACTTC.

V gene TRBV2 combines with J gene TRBJ1-4; no firm D call. In germline, CDR1 is SNHLY, CDR2 FYNNEI. Trimming removed 6 bases from V and 7 bases from J, with 9 bases in between. The CDR3 length is 12 residues. CDR3 in DNA: TGTGCCAGCAGCGAGGGTGGTGAAAAACTGTTTTTT. It codes for CASSEGGEKLFF.

V and J are TRBV11-2 and TRBJ1-3; D is unresolved. The CDR3 runs to 15 residues. V lost 1 base, J lost 0 bases, and 7 bases lay in between. CDR1 and CDR2 from the germline V gene are SGHAT and FQNNGV. The CDR3 nucleotides read TGTGCCAGCAGCTTAGCCGCTCTCTCTGGAAACACCATATATTTT. Translation gives CASSLAALSGNTIYF. Combining the CDR3 with reference TRBV11-2 and TRBJ1-3 gives the whole variable domain EAGVAQSPRYKIIEKRQSVAFWCNPISGHATLYWYQQILGQGPKLLIQFQNNGVVDDSQLPKDRFSAERLKGVDSTLKIQPAKLEDSAVYLCASSLAALSGNTIYFGEGSWLTVV.

In regard to this clone: At one of its ends the junction is not consistent with the germline gene, which may arise from a read error. The V call is TRBV11-2, the J call TRBJ2-7, with D uncertain. The CDR3 runs 13 residues. Germline CDR1 SGHAT, CDR2 FQNNGV. The CDR3: CASSLDPSHEQYF. Written as DNA, the CDR3 is TGTGCCAGCAGCCTAGACCCCTCCCACGAGCAGTACTTC.

This clone occurred a few times. J is TRBJ2-1 and V is TRBV13, with TRBD2 identical over 12 bases. In germline, CDR1 is PRHDT, CDR2 FYEKMQ (reference sequence). With V trimmed by 5 bases and J by 9 bases, 11 bases remained unmatched. The CDR3 loop spans 16 amino acids. For the CDR3, the DNA is TGTGCCAGCAGCACACTAGCGGGAGGTACCTGGGGTGAGCAGTTCTTC. It codes for CASSTLAGGTWGEQFF. The whole variable domain, filled in from reference TRBV13 and TRBJ2-1, reads AAGVIQSPRHLIKEKRETATLKCYPIPRHDTVYWYQQGPGQDPQFLISFYEKMQSDKGSIPDRFSAQQFSDYHSELNMSSLELGDSALYFCASSTLAGGTWGEQFFGPGTRLTVL.

This rearrangement joins TRBV7-9 to TRBJ1-2, with D possibly matching TRBD1 (6 bases). Trimming removed 6 bases from V and 5 bases from J, with 13 bases in between. Germline V CDR1 and CDR2: SEHNR, FQNEAQ (reference sequence). This CDR3 comprises 13 residues. CDR3 coding DNA: TGTGCCAGCAGAGTTGGGGGCGGTTATGGCTACACCTTC. It yields the protein CASRVGGGYGYTF.

Comments on this clone: The same CDR3 arises from other DNA sequences in this sample as well. The chain uses TRBV6-1 and TRBJ2-1; a weak D match, TRBD2 (5 bases). V shed 4 bases and J shed 10 bases, with 8 bases lying between them. Germline CDR1 reads MNHNS; CDR2 reads SASEGT. The CDR3 totals 11 residues. As DNA, the CDR3 is TGTGCCAGCAGTGTGCGCGGGGAGCAGTTCTTC. Translating gives CASSVRGEQFF.

This clone was observed a few times. The chain employs TRBV6-5 and TRBJ1-1; D gene unclear. V was shortened by 7 bases and J by 8 bases, with 14 bases between the two germline ends. The CDR3 spans 12 residues. Per germline, CDR1 MNHEY and CDR2 SVGAGI. The DNA of the CDR3 is TGTGCCAGCACCGGACGGAATACGGAAGCTTTCTTT. It is translated as CASTGRNTEAFF.

The rearrangement joins TRBV5-4 to TRBJ1-1; 7 bases are a match to TRBD1. CDR3 length: 13 amino acids. Trimming removed 5 bases from V and 11 bases from J; junction bases left unmatched: 12. Germline CDR1 reads SGHNT; CDR2 reads YYREEE (reference sequence). The CDR3 DNA follows: TGTGCCAGCAGTTTTACAGGGGATGAAGTGGCTTTCTTT. Its translation is CASSFTGDEVAFF.

This chain connects TRBV2 to TRBJ2-7, with D perhaps matching TRBD1 or TRBD2 (5 bases each). Trimming shortened V by 6 bases and J by 11 bases, and 17 bases separated the two germline ends. This CDR3 region has 12 residues. CDR1 and CDR2 from the germline V gene are SNHLY and FYNNEI. In DNA, the CDR3 is TGTGCCAGCAGCAGTGAAGGGGACGTAAAGTACTTC. Its protein product is CASSSEGDVKYF.

The chain has TRBV5-6 and TRBJ2-7, with 7 bases identical to TRBD1. This CDR3 comprises 15 residues. Per germline, CDR1 SGHDT and CDR2 YYEEEE. Trimming removed 2 bases from V and 5 bases from J; junction bases left unmatched: 10. The CDR3 loop reads CASSFVDRDTNEQYF. The CDR3 nucleotides read TGTGCCAGCAGCTTCGTCGACAGGGACACTAACGAGCAGTACTTC.

Here the CDR3 reads CASGLGATNEKLFF. For the CDR3, the DNA is TGTGCTAGTGGTTTGGGAGCAACTAATGAAAAACTGTTTTTT. The rearrangement links TRBV12-5 to TRBJ1-4; D is unresolved. This CDR3 has 14 amino acids. Germline V CDR1 and CDR2: LGHNT, FRNRAP. Trimming took off 1 base at V and 0 bases at J, with 3 bases between the two ends.

There are many counts of this clone. This chain joins TRBV28 and TRBJ2-5; D not resolved. The CDR3 is made up of 15 amino acids. Germline V lookup: CDR1 MDHEN, CDR2 SYDVKM. The V end lost 2 bases, the J end lost 5 bases, and 15 bases lay between the germline ends. This CDR3 reads CASSLTTRIQETQYF. The CDR3 DNA follows: TGTGCCAGCAGTTTAACCACCCGGATACAGGAGACCCAGTACTTC.

The V call is TRBV11-2, the J call TRBJ2-7; 8 nucleotides line up with TRBD2. The V and J ends lost 2 bases and 6 bases, in that order; junction bases with no gene match: 9. Germline CDR1 reads SGHAT; CDR2 reads FQNNGV. The CDR3 has 15 residues. The CDR3, as DNA: TGTGCCAGCAGCTTAAGTCTAGCGGGCGGGGGCGAGCAGTACTTC. Encoded protein: CASSLSLAGGGEQYF. Combining the CDR3 with reference TRBV11-2 and TRBJ2-7 gives the whole variable domain EAGVAQSPRYKIIEKRQSVAFWCNPISGHATLYWYQQILGQGPKLLIQFQNNGVVDDSQLPKDRFSAERLKGVDSTLKIQPAKLEDSAVYLCASSLSLAGGGEQYFGPGTRLTVT.

The V gene is TRBV7-8, the J gene TRBJ2-6; D not certain. Per germline, CDR1 SGHVS and CDR2 FQNEAQ. This CDR3 has 18 residues. V was clipped by 5 bases and J by 5 bases, with 22 bases between them. The CDR3 DNA is TGTGCCAGCAGCGGCAAGGGTTACCCACAAAGTCGGGCCAACGTCCTGACTTTC. Protein product: CASSGKGYPQSRANVLTF.

The table lists this clone with a count of one. The J gene is TRBJ2-7, the V gene TRBV30, with D perhaps being TRBD1 or TRBD2 (5 bases each). Trimming shortened V by 2 bases and J by 0 bases, and 11 bases separated the two germline ends. The germline V gene has CDR1 GTSNPN and CDR2 SVGIG (reference sequence). The CDR3 sequence is 14 residues long. The CDR3 loop is CAWSTGATSYEQYF. The CDR3 DNA reads TGTGCCTGGAGTACCGGGGCAACCTCCTACGAGCAGTACTTC.

The genes are TRBV6-5 and TRBJ2-7; possible D gene TRBD2, 5 bases. The V gene lost 6 bases and the J gene lost 9 bases, with 15 bases spanning the gap. CDR3 length: 12 amino acids. Germline-derived CDR1 and CDR2 are MNHEY and SVGAGI. CDR3 DNA sequence: TGTGCCAGCAGCCGACTCAGACGGGGGCAGTACTTC. Translated: CASSRLRRGQYF.

The chain couples TRBV7-9 to TRBJ2-1; D is perhaps TRBD2 (6 bases). Deletions cut 2 bases from V and 8 bases from J, with 25 bases between. Germline-derived CDR1 and CDR2 are SEHNR and FQNEAQ (reference sequence). CDR3 length: 18 residues. CDR3 protein: CASSLQAGRPFSWDEQFF. The CDR3 region has the DNA TGTGCCAGCAGCTTACAAGCGGGTAGACCCTTTTCTTGGGATGAGCAGTTCTTC.

This chain joins TRBV5-1 and TRBJ2-1; 7 nucleotides agree with TRBD1. Germline V lookup: CDR1 SGHRS, CDR2 YFSETQ. CDR3 length equals 15 residues. V lost 3 bases and J lost 0; bases outside the gene matches: 3. The CDR3 DNA sequence: TGCGCCAGCAGCTGGGGACAGAGCTCCTACAATGAGCAGTTCTTC. The encoded protein is CASSWGQSSYNEQFF.

The chain joins TRBV25-1 to TRBJ2-2, with D tentatively TRBD1 (6 bases). The CDR3 is 15 residues long. Germline V gene lookup returns CDR1 MGHDK and CDR2 SYGVNS. V dropped 3 bases and J dropped 3 bases, with 11 bases sitting between them. The CDR3 spells CASSDQGLHTGELFF. CDR3 DNA sequence: TGTGCCAGCAGTGATCAGGGGCTACACACCGGGGAGCTGTTTTTT.

V usage is TRBV9 and J usage is TRBJ2-7, with 8 bases that match TRBD2. The CDR3 contains 16 residues. Germline V gene sequence: CDR1 SGDLS, CDR2 YYNGEE. V dropped 0 bases and J dropped 0; count of bases not matched to a gene: 5. Written as DNA, the CDR3 is TGTGCCAGCAGCGTAGCGGGAGGGTCCCACTCCTACGAGCAGTACTTC. This gives the protein CASSVAGGSHSYEQYF.